Below, 17 T cell receptor beta chains from the same sample are listed, as sequenced in a study of identical twins. TCRdb fed the 5' RACE reads into MiXCR, producing one record per CDR3 protein. The top ten hold about 1.5% of the sample, which has hundreds of thousands of distinct CDR3 sequences, 9% to 15% seen once. A further study also used this sample, focusing on yellow fever vaccine responses in identical twins.

What was sequenced was PBMCs. These receptors were taken from a woman aged 18-35 years in good health.

The V call is TRBV27, the J call TRBJ1-2; 9 bases agree with TRBD1. V was clipped by 6 bases and J by 3 bases; unmatched bases: 5. The CDR3 sequence is 14 residues long. From germline, CDR1 is MNHEY and CDR2 SMNVEV (reference sequence). This CDR3 is CASRPGQGYYGYTF. The DNA of the CDR3 is TGTGCCAGCAGGCCGGGACAGGGATACTATGGCTACACCTTC.

The chain carries TRBV2 and TRBJ2-7; D ambiguous. This CDR3 is 12 amino acids long. The V gene's germline CDR1 is SNHLY and CDR2 FYNNEI. V was pared by 7 bases and J by 3 bases, with 10 bases between. This chain's CDR3 is CASIGGIYEQYF. CDR3 bases: TGTGCCAGCATTGGTGGGATCTACGAGCAGTACTTC.

This clonotype appeared many times. The chain links TRBV5-1 to TRBJ2-1; TRBD1 aligns across 10 bases. Germline CDR1 is SGHRS and CDR2 is YFSETQ. The trim removed 1 base at V and 7 bases at J, leaving 5 bases unmatched. This CDR3 contains 15 residues. The CDR3 bases are TGCGCCAGCAGCTTGCCGGGACAGGGGTTGAATGAGCAGTTCTTC. This codes for CASSLPGQGLNEQFF. Supplemented by reference TRBV5-1 and TRBJ2-1, the full variable domain reads KAGVTQTPRYLIKTRGQQVTLSCSPISGHRSVSWYQQTPGQGLQFLFEYFSETQRNKGNFPGRFSGRQFSNSRSEMNVSTLELGDSALYLCASSLPGQGLNEQFFGPGTRLTVL.

This clonotype was counted a few times. The chain employs TRBV20-1 and TRBJ2-7; 8 bases are a match to TRBD2. CDR1 is DFQATT, CDR2 SNEGSKA, per germline (reference sequence). The CDR3 is 14 amino acids. The junction had 7 bases not matched to a gene; V was cut back by 3 bases and J by 3 bases. DNA for the CDR3: TGCAGTGCTAGTATGGCGGGGGGACTCTACGAGCAGTACTTC. This gives the protein CSASMAGGLYEQYF.

The chain combines TRBV5-5 with TRBJ2-1; D may match TRBD1 or TRBD2 (7 bases each). Trimming stripped 0 bases from V and 8 bases from J, with 15 bases between. This CDR3 has 15 residues. CDR1 and CDR2 (germline): SGHKS, YYEKEE (reference sequence). CDR3 DNA sequence: TGTGCCAGCAGCTTGGGGGCAGGGGGAGGGGATGAGCAGTTCTTC. This translates into CASSLGAGGGDEQFF.

This clonotype was detected ten times or more. The rearrangement links TRBV4-1 to TRBJ1-6; D remains unclear. Germline CDR1 MGHRA, CDR2 YSYEKL. The V and J ends lost 0 bases and 0 bases respectively, with 6 bases between them. This CDR3 has 16 amino acids. The CDR3 region has the DNA TGCGCCAGCAGCCAAGATTTGTTCTCCTATAATTCACCCCTCCACTTT. Translation gives CASSQDLFSYNSPLHF.

The genes are TRBV11-3 and TRBJ2-2; perhaps D is TRBD1 or TRBD2 (6 bases each). Germline assignment: CDR1 SGHNT and CDR2 YENEEA. This CDR3 is built from 15 residues. V was trimmed by 3 bases and J by 4 bases, leaving 12 bases between them. The CDR3 DNA follows: TGTGCCAGCAGCTTCGTACAGGGAGGCACCGGGGAGCTGTTTTTT. Protein sequence: CASSFVQGGTGELFF.

J is TRBJ2-5 and V is TRBV29-1; TRBD2 matches 11 bases. CDR3 length: 14 residues. CDR1 is SQVTM and CDR2 is ANQGSEA in the germline V gene. The V gene end was trimmed by 7 bases and the J gene end by 3 bases; junction bases not matched to a gene: 7. The chain's CDR3 is CSGSGGGYEETQYF. In DNA form, the CDR3 reads TGCAGCGGTAGCGGGGGGGGCTATGAAGAGACCCAGTACTTC.

This clonotype has a count of ten or more. The V call is TRBV12-3 or TRBV12-4, the J call TRBJ2-1; TRBD2 agrees at 13 bases. The CDR3 covers 16 residues. The junction had 7 bases not matched to a gene; V was cut back by 3 bases and J by 8 bases. The CDR3: CASSFPGLAGDDEQFF. The CDR3 region has the DNA TGTGCCAGCAGTTTTCCCGGACTAGCGGGGGATGATGAGCAGTTCTTC.

This clonotype was seen repeatedly, ten times or more. The chain carries TRBV2 and TRBJ2-3, with D uncertain. Trimming shortened V by 2 bases and J by 0 bases, and 6 bases separated the two germline ends. Germline CDR1 is SNHLY and CDR2 is FYNNEI. The CDR3 runs to 14 residues. This CDR3 is CASSELGSTDTQYF. The CDR3 DNA follows: TGTGCCAGCAGTGAATTAGGAAGCACAGATACGCAGTATTTT.

This clonotype has a count of ten or more. The chain employs TRBV2 and TRBJ2-7; 7 bases map to TRBD2. The CDR3 has 13 amino acids. Germline lookup yields CDR1 SNHLY and CDR2 FYNNEI. V shed 7 bases and J 5 bases; nucleotides not matched to a gene: 8. The DNA of the CDR3 is TGTGCCAGCATTCTCGCGGGAGTAGACGAGCAGTACTTC. Translating gives CASILAGVDEQYF.

This rearrangement joins TRBV6-4 to TRBJ1-1; maybe TRBD1 (5 bases). Trimming stripped 4 bases from V and 6 bases from J, with 15 bases between. Germline V gives CDR1 MRHNA, CDR2 SNTAGT. The CDR3 spans 14 residues. The CDR3 bases are TGTGCCAGCAGTGGCTCAATGGGGGGAGCTGAAGCTTTCTTT. Its translation: CASSGSMGGAEAFF.

This chain links TRBV12-3 or TRBV12-4 with TRBJ2-5, with D hard to call. Deletions cut 6 bases from V and 3 bases from J, with 11 bases between. There are 13 residues in the CDR3. CDR3 in DNA: TGTGCCAGCAGCCCCGGGTGGAAAGAGACCCAGTACTTC. It translates to CASSPGWKETQYF.

This clonotype was seen at least ten times. The V call is TRBV2, the J call TRBJ2-7; D may match TRBD1 or TRBD2 (6 bases each). Germline CDR1 reads SNHLY; CDR2 reads FYNNEI. V was shortened by 10 bases and J by 9 bases, with 10 bases between the two germline ends. This CDR3 is built from 9 residues. The CDR3 spells CANRDWQYF. In nucleotides, the CDR3 is TGTGCCAACAGGGACTGGCAGTACTTC.

The chain carries TRBV5-1 and TRBJ2-2; unclear D gene. Trimming shortened V by 0 bases and J by 1 base, and 10 bases separated the two germline ends. Germline-derived CDR1 and CDR2 are SGHRS and YFSETQ. The CDR3 runs to 16 residues. CDR3 nucleotide sequence: TGCGCCAGCAGCTTGGGCGGCCAATTGAACACCGGGGAGCTGTTTTTT. Its translation: CASSLGGQLNTGELFF.

This clonotype was seen only a few times. J is TRBJ2-1 and V is TRBV5-1; 9 nucleotides align to TRBD2. Per germline, CDR1 SGHRS and CDR2 YFSETQ. The ends lost 4 bases at V and 4 bases at J; junction bases unmatched: 9. This CDR3 has 16 amino acids. The DNA of the CDR3 is TGCGCCAGCAGCCCCCTTCAGCGGGGGGAATACAATGAGCAGTTCTTC. Amino acid sequence: CASSPLQRGEYNEQFF.

This chain uses TRBV7-9 with TRBJ2-7; 11 nucleotides agree with TRBD2. The junction had 7 bases not matched to a gene; V was cut back by 5 bases and J by 4 bases. In germline, CDR1 is SEHNR, CDR2 FQNEAQ (reference sequence). CDR3 length: 15 amino acids. The CDR3 nucleotides are TGTGCCAGCAGCCTCCCGTCTAGCGGGGGGTACGAGCAGTACGTC. This codes for CASSLPSSGGYEQYV.